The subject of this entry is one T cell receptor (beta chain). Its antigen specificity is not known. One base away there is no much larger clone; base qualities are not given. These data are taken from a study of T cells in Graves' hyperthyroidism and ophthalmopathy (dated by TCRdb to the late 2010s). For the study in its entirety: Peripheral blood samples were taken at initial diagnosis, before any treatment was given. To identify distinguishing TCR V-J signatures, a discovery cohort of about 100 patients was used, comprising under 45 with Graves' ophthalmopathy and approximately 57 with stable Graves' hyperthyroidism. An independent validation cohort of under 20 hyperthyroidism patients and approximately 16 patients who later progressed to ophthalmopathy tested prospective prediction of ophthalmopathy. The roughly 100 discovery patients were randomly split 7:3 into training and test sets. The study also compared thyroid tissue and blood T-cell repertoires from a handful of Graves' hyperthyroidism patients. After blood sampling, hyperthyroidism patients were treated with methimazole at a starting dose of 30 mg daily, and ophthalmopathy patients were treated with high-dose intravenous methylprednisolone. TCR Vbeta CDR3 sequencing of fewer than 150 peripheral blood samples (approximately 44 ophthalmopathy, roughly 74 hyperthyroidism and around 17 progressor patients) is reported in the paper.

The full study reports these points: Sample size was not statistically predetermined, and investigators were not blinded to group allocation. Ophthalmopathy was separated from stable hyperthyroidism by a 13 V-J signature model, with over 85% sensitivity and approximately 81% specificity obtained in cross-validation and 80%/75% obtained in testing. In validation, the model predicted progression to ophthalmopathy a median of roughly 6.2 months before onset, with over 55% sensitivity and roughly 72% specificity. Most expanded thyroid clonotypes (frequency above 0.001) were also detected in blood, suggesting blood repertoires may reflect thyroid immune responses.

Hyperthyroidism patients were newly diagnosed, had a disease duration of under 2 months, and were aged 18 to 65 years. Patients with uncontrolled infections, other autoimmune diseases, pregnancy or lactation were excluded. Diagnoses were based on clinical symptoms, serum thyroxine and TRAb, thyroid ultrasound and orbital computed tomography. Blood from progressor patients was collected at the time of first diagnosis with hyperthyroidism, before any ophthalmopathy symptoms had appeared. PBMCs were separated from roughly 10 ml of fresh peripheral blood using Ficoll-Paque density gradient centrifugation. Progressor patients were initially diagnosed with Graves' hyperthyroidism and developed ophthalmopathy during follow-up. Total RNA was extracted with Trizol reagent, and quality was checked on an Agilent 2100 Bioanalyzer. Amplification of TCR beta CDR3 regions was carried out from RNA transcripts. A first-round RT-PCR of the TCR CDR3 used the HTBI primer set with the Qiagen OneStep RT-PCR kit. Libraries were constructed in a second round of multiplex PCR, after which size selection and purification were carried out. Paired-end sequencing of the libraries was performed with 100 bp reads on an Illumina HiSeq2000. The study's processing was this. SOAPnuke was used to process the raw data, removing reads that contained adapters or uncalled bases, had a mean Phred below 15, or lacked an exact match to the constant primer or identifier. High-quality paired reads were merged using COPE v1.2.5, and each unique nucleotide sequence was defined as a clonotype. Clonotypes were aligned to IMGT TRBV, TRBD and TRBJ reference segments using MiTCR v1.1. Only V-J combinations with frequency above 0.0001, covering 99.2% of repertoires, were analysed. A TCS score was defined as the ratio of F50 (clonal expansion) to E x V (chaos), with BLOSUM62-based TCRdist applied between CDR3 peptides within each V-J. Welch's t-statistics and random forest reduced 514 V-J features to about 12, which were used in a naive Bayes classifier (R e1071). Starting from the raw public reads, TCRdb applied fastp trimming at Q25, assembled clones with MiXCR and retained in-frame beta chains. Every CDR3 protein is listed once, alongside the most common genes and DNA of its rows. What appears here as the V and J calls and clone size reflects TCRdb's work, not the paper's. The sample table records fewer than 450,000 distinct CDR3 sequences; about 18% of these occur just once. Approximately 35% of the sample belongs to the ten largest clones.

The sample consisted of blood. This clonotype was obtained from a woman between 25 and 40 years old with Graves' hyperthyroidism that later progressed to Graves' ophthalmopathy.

The CDR3 is CASIGTSGRLVNEQFF. The DNA sequence is TGTGCCAGCATCGGGACTAGCGGGAGGTTGGTGAATGAGCAGTTCTTC. The rearranged segments are TRBV3-1 and TRBJ2-1; TRBD2 fits 15 bases in the junction. The CDR3 sequence holds 16 residues, the cysteine and phenylalanine included. Only CDR3 DNA remains: 48 bases, in frame from the first base. The germline V end is reduced by 7 bases and the J end by 7 bases; junction bases left unmatched: 8. From a lookup of the germline V gene (reference sequence), CDR1 and CDR2 are LGHDT and YNNKEL.